These T cell receptor beta chains were read from a single sample in a study of beta chain features in type 1 diabetes. The table came from immunoSEQ multiplex PCR; TCRdb's copy has only in-frame clones and leaves some out. The table lists roughly 240,000 clones, around 25% of them singletons, with about 0.012% in the top ten. The sample consisted of naive CD4+ T cells from blood. All receptors derive from a woman in her twenties or thirties with type 1 diabetes. Both conserved end residues are part of each CDR3. A D gene is named only where the DNA matches it firmly. Size values are once, few and many counts, or a class for expanded clones, and some rows have none.

D,V,size,J,DNA,CDR3
TRBD2,TRBV5-1,NA,TRBJ2-3,TGCGCCAGCAGCTCAGTAGCGGGAGGCTCAGATACGCAGTATTTT,CASSSVAGGSDTQYF
NA,TRBV21-1,NA,TRBJ2-6,TGTGCCAGCGACAAGGACTTCTCCCCTCCGTCTGGGGCCAACGTCCTGACTTTC,CASDKDFSPPSGANVLTF
NA,TRBV10-3,few,TRBJ2-7,TGTGCCATCAGTGATACCCCTTCGGGGGAGCAGTACTTC,CAISDTPSGEQYF
TRBD2,TRBV11-2,few,TRBJ2-5,TGTGCCAGCAGCTTCCAGGGACTAGCGGGAGGGCCACGGCGAGAGACCCAGTACTTC,CASSFQGLAGGPRRETQYF
NA,TRBV9,few,TRBJ2-1,TGTGCCAGCAGCGTAACCGGGATCACGGCGGATGAGCAGTTCTTC,CASSVTGITADEQFF
TRBD1,TRBV5-4,NA,TRBJ2-7,TGTGCCAGCAGCCGGGACAGATACGAGCAGTACTTC,CASSRDRYEQYF
TRBD1,TRBV7-2,few,TRBJ2-4,TGTGCCAGCAGCTCGGACAGGGGGAACATTCAGTACTTC,CASSSDRGNIQYF
NA,TRBV6-6,NA,TRBJ2-7,TGTGCCAGCCGGGCAGGGTACGAGCAGTACTTC,CASRAGYEQYF
NA,TRBV7-3,NA,TRBJ2-7,TGTGCCAGCAGCTTGGGTAGAGGGGGATACTACGAGCAGTACTTC,CASSLGRGGYYEQYF
TRBD2,TRBV29-1,few,TRBJ2-7,TGCAGCGTTCACGGGACTAACAAGACCTACGAGCAGTACTTC,CSVHGTNKTYEQYF
NA,TRBV28,few,TRBJ2-2,TGTGCCAGCCGAGGACAAGTTGAGGCCGGGGAGCTGTTTTTT,CASRGQVEAGELFF
TRBD2,TRBV7-9,NA,TRBJ2-1,TGTGCCAGCAGCGGAAGCGGGAACTACAATGAGCAGTTCTTC,CASSGSGNYNEQFF
TRBD2,TRBV9,NA,TRBJ2-1,TGTGCCAGCAGCGTAGGCGGGAGTGGCTACAATGAGCAGTTCTTC,CASSVGGSGYNEQFF
NA,TRBV28,NA,TRBJ1-1,TGTGCCAGCAGTTTGCGAGGGGGTGGAACTGAAGCTTTCTTT,CASSLRGGGTEAFF
NA,TRBV18,NA,TRBJ2-3,TGTGCCAGCACTTCAGGGGGCACAGATACGCAGTATTTT,CASTSGGTDTQYF
NA,TRBV29-1,NA,TRBJ1-2,TGCAGCGTGAGTCGAGGCAACTATGGCTACACCTTC,CSVSRGNYGYTF